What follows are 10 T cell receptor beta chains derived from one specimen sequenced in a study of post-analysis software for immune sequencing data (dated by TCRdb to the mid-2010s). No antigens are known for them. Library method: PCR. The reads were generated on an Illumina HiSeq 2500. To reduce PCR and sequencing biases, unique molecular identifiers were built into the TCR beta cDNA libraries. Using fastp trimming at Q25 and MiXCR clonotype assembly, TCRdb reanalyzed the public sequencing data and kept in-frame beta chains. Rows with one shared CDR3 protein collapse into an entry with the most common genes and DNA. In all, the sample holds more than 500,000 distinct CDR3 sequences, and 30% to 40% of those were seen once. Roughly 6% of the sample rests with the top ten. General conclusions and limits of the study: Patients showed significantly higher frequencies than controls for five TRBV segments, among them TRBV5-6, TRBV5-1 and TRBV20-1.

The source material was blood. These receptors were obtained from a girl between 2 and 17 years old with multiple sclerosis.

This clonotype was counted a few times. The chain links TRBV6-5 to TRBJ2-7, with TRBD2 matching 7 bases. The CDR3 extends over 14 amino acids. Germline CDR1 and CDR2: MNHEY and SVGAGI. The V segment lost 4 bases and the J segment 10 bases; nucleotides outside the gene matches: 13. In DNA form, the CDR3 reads TGTGCCAGCAGTTCAGCTTCGGGGGGTAGCGGCCAGTACTTC. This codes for CASSSASGGSGQYF.

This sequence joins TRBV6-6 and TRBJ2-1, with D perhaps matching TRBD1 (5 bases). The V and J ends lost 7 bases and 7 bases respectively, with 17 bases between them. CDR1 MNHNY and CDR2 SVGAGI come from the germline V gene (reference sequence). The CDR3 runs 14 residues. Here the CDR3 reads CASMRQGFRNEQFF. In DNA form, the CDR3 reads TGTGCCAGCATGAGGCAGGGCTTTAGGAATGAGCAGTTCTTC.

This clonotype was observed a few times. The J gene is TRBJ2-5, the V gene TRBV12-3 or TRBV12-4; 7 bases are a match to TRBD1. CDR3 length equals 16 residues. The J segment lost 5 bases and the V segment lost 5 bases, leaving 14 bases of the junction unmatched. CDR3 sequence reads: CASSIFWTGKGETQYF. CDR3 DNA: TGTGCCAGCAGTATCTTTTGGACAGGAAAAGGGGAGACCCAGTACTTC.

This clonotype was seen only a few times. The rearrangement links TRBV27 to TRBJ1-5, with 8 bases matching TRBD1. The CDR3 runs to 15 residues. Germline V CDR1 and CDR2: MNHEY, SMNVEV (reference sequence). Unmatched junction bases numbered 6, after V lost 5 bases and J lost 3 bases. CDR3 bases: TGTGCCAGCAGTATTACGACAGGGGACAATCAGCCCCAGCATTTT. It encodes CASSITTGDNQPQHF.

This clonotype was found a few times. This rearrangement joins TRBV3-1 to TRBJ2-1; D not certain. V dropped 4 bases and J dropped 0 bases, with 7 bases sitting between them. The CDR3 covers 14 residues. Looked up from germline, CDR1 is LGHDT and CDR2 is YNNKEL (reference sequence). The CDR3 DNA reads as TGTGCCAGCAGCCGAATAGCCTCCTACAATGAGCAGTTCTTC. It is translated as CASSRIASYNEQFF.

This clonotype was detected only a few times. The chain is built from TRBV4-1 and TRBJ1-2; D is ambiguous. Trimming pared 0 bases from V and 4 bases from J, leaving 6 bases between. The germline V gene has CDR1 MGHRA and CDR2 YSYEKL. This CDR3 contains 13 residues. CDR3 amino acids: CASSQDKGYGYTF. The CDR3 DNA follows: TGCGCCAGCAGCCAAGATAAGGGCTATGGCTACACCTTC.

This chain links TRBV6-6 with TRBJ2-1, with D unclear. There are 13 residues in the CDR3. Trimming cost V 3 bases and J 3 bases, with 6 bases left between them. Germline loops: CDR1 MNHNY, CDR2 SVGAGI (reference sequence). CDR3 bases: TGTGCCAGCAGTTATGTACACTACAATGAGCAGTTCTTC. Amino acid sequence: CASSYVHYNEQFF.

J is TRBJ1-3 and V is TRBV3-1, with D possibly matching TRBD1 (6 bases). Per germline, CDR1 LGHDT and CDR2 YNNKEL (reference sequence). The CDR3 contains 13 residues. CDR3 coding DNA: TGTGCTCGGACAGCGAGGATTGGAAACACCATATATTTT. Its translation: CARTARIGNTIYF.

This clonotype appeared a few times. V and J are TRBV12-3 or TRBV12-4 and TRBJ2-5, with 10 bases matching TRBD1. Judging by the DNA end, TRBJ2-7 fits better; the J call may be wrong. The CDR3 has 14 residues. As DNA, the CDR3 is TGTGCCAGCAACCCGGGACAGGGGTTCTACGAGCAGTACTTC. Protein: CASNPGQGFYEQYF.

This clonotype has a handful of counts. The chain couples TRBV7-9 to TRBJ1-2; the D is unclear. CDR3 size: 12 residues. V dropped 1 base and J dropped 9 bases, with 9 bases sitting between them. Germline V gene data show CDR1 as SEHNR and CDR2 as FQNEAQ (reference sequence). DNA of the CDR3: TGTGCCAGCAGCTTAGACGAGTTTAGCTACACCTTC. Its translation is CASSLDEFSYTF.